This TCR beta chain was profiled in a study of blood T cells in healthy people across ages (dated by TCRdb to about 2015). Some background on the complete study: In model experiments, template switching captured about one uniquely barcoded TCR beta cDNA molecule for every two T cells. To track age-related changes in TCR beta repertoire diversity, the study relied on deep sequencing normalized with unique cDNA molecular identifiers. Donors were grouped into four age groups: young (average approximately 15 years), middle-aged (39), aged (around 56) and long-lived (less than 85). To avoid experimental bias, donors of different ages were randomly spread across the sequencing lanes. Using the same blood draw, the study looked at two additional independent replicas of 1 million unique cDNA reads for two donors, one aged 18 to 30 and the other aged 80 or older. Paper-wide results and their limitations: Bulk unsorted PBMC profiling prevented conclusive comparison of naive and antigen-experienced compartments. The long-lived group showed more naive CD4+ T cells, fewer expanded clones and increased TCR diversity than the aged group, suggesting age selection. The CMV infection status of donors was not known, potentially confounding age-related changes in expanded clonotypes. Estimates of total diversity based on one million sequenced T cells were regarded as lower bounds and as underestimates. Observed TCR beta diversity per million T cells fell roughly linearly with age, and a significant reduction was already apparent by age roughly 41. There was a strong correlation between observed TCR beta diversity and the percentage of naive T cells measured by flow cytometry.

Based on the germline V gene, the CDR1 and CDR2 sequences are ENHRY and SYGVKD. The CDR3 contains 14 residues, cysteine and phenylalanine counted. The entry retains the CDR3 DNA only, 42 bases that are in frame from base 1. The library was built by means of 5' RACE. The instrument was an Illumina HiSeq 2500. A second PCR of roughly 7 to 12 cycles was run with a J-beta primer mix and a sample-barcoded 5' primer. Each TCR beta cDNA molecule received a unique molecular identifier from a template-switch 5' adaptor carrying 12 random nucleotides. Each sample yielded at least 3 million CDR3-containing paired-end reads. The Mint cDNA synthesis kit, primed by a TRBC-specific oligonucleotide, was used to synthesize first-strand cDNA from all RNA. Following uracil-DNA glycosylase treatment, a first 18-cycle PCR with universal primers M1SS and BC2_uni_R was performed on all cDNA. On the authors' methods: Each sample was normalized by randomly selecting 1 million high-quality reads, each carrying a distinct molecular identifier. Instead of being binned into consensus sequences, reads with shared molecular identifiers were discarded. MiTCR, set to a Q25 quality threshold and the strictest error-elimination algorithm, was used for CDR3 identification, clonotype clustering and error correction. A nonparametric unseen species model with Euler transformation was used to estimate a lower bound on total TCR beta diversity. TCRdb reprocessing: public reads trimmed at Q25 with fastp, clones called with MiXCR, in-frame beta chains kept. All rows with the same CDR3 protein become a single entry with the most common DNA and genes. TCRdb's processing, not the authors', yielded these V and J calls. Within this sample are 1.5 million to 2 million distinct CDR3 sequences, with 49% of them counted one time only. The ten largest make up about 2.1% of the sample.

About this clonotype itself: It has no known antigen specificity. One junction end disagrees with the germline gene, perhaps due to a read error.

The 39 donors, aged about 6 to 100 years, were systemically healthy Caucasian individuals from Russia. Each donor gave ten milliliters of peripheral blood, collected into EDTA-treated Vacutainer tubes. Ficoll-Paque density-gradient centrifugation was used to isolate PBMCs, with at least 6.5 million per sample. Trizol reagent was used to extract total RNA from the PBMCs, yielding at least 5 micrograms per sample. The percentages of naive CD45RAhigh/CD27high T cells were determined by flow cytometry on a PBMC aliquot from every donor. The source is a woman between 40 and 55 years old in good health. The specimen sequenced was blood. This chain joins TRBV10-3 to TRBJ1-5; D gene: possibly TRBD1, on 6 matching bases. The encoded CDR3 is CAVSPRGYNQPQHF. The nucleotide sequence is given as TGTGCCGTCAGTCCCAGGGGTTACAATCAGCCCCAGCATTTT.